This T cell receptor (beta chain) was documented in a study of identical twins. TCRdb processed the 5' RACE reads anew with MiXCR; each CDR3 protein has one entry. The table records approximately 1.8 million distinct CDR3 sequences, around a third of them present only once. In the case of this clonotype: Antigen unknown.

The CDR3 has 16 amino acids. The germline V gene encodes CDR1 SGDLS and CDR2 YYNGEE. V was cut by 4 bases and J by 0 bases, with 15 bases left in between. General observations from the study: Zero-insertion results could be subject to partial confounding by invariant MAIT and iNKT cells.

The sample consisted of cord blood. J is TRBJ2-3 and V is TRBV9; the D gene is possibly TRBD2 (5 bases). This receptor was obtained from a newborn girl in good health. CDR3: CASSPHGAASTDTQYF. In DNA form, the CDR3 reads TGTGCCAGCAGCCCCCACGGAGCGGCTAGCACAGATACGCAGTATTTT.